Here is one TCR beta chain with its context. V was pared by 6 bases and J by 2 bases, with 5 bases of the junction left unmatched. The germline CDR1 and CDR2 sequences are LGHNT and FRNRAP. This CDR3 region has 15 residues. In the original workflow: The assay estimated nucleated cells by amplifying reference gene primers. Generated by immunoSEQ multiplex PCR, the TCRdb table keeps only in-frame clones and is missing some. V and J calls plus clone size are reproduced from that table; the DNA served to infer D and trimming. Among roughly 53,000 clones listed, 84% were seen once. The data stem from a study of blood T cell repertoires in COVID-19. On the study more broadly: Acute and convalescent COVID-19 specimens originated in the United States, Italy and Spain. From T cells, B-cell-depleted T cells, or PBMCs came the material, which was cDNA or gDNA.

This TCR came from a man between 50 and 59 years old with acute or convalescent COVID-19. The V and J genes are TRBV12-5 and TRBJ1-4; 8 positions agree with TRBD1. Sequenced input: peripheral blood. Written as DNA, the CDR3 is TGTGCTAGTGGCCGGACAGGGAGGACTAATGAAAAACTGTTTTTT. Its translation is CASGRTGRTNEKLFF.